The 28 T cell receptor beta chains in this list originate from one sample, sequenced in a study of T-cell reconstitution after alpha-beta-depleted transplantation in children. Library preparation (for TCRbeta) was performed with unique molecular identifiers. TCRdb used MiXCR to reprocess the PCR reads, holding one entry per CDR3 protein. The data hold 200,000 to 250,000 distinct CDR3 sequences, with 7.5% to 9.5% observed a single time. Sequenced here: PBMCs, mostly from graft donor cells, sampled 180 days after TCRalphabeta/CD19-depleted stem cell transplant. The receptor set was obtained from a male patient aged 10 to 17 who had a stem cell transplant for acute lymphoblastic leukemia, so the T cells may come from the graft donor.

This clonotype came up many times. V gene TRBV3-1 combines with J gene TRBJ2-1, with TRBD2 as a possible D gene (5 bases). V was pared by 4 bases and J by 2 bases, with 15 bases between. The germline gives CDR1 LGHDT, CDR2 YNNKEL (reference sequence). CDR3 length: 16 amino acids. The CDR3 region is CASSLRRARAYNEQFF. The CDR3, as DNA: TGTGCCAGCAGCCTGCGGCGGGCGAGGGCCTACAATGAGCAGTTCTTC.

This clonotype was counted at least ten times. This chain connects TRBV7-2 to TRBJ2-4, with 7 bases matching TRBD1. The germline CDR1 and CDR2 sequences are SGHTA and FQGNSA. Losses at the gene ends were 3 bases for V and 3 bases for J; bases not matched to a gene: 5. The CDR3 runs 15 residues. CDR3 loop: CASSLGTEHKNIQYF. The CDR3 DNA reads TGTGCCAGCAGCTTGGGGACAGAACACAAAAACATTCAGTACTTC.

This clonotype was recorded many times. CDR3 region: CSAREGVAALTDTQYF. CDR3 sequence (DNA): TGCAGTGCTAGAGAGGGGGTAGCGGCGCTCACAGATACGCAGTATTTT. The chain joins TRBV20-1 to TRBJ2-3; maybe TRBD2 (6 bases). Germline loops: CDR1 DFQATT, CDR2 SNEGSKA (reference sequence). V was trimmed by 0 bases and J by 2 bases, leaving 15 bases between them. CDR3 length equals 16 residues.

This chain links TRBV30 with TRBJ2-7, with 7 bases fitting TRBD1. V was clipped by 6 bases and J by 4 bases; unmatched bases: 21. From germline, CDR1 is GTSNPN and CDR2 SVGIG (reference sequence). The CDR3 contains 17 residues. The CDR3 protein is CACSSRAQRQGSYEQYF. DNA for the CDR3: TGTGCCTGCAGCTCAAGAGCCCAGCGACAGGGTTCATACGAGCAGTACTTC. Variable domain in full (rest from reference TRBV30 and TRBJ2-7): SQTIHQWPATLVQPVGSPLSLECTVEGTSNPNLYWYRQAAGRGLQLLFYSVGIGQISSEVPQNLSASRPQDRQFILSSKKLLLSDSGFYLCACSSRAQRQGSYEQYFGPGTRLTVT.

This clonotype was detected many times. The junction does not match germline at one end; this may be a read error. This chain joins TRBV20-1 and TRBJ1-1; maybe TRBD1 (5 bases). Germline lookup yields CDR1 DFQATT and CDR2 SNEGSKA (reference sequence). The CDR3 consists of 11 residues. The CDR3 region has the DNA TGCAGTGCTAGAGATGGGACTTCAATTTCCTTT. Amino acid sequence: CSARDGTSISF.

This clonotype showed up just a few times. The CDR3 DNA reads TGTGCCAGCAGTTCAGCAGGGAGGGACGAAAAACTGTTTTTT. It codes for CASSSAGRDEKLFF. The chain is built from TRBV27 and TRBJ1-4, with D possibly being TRBD1 (5 bases). V was clipped by 4 bases and J by 8 bases, with 14 bases between them. The CDR3 has 14 amino acids. Looked up from germline, CDR1 is MNHEY and CDR2 is SMNVEV (reference sequence).

This clonotype was seen at least ten times. The chain is built from TRBV20-1 and TRBJ2-7; 7 bases match TRBD1. CDR1 is DFQATT, CDR2 SNEGSKA, per germline (reference sequence). After removal of 0 bases from V and 2 bases from J, the junction contained 7 bases not matched to a gene. This CDR3 comprises 15 residues. The CDR3: CSARDSTGRAYEQYF. For the CDR3, the DNA is TGCAGTGCTAGAGATTCGACAGGGCGGGCCTACGAGCAGTACTTC.

There are many counts of this clonotype. The CDR3 reads CASKTANSPLHF. The CDR3 bases are TGTGCCAGCAAGACGGCTAATTCACCCCTCCACTTT. J is TRBJ1-6 and V is TRBV12-3 or TRBV12-4; D not resolved. Between the trimmed V and J ends, which lost 7 bases and 6 bases, there was a span of 7 bases. The CDR3 covers 12 residues.

This clonotype came up many times. The chain employs TRBV9 and TRBJ2-7; no clear D. Trimming pared 2 bases from V and 2 bases from J, leaving 8 bases between. The CDR3 runs to 13 residues. Germline CDR1 reads SGDLS; CDR2 reads YYNGEE. The CDR3 DNA reads TGTGCCAGCAGCGTGGGCCTAACCTACGAGCAGTACTTC. Its translation is CASSVGLTYEQYF.

This clonotype appeared many times. This chain connects TRBV28 to TRBJ1-1; weak D call: TRBD1 (5 bases). CDR3 length equals 14 residues. Trimming took off 4 bases at V and 6 bases at J, with 15 bases between the two ends. The germline V gene has CDR1 MDHEN and CDR2 SYDVKM. The CDR3 nucleotides are TGTGCCAGCAGTTCCTCAGGGAGGGCCTCTGAAGCTTTCTTT. Encoded protein: CASSSSGRASEAFF.

The table lists this clonotype with many counts. The CDR3 DNA sequence: TGTGCCACCAGCAGAGATACGACGGTTTTTTGGGGCTACACCTTC. Amino acid sequence: CATSRDTTVFWGYTF. The chain recombines TRBV15 with TRBJ1-2; no clear D. Trimming shortened V by 0 bases and J by 8 bases, and 16 bases separated the two germline ends. CDR1 and CDR2 from the germline V gene are LNHNV and YYDKDF (reference sequence). The CDR3 has 15 residues. The complete variable domain, with remaining parts taken from reference TRBV15 and TRBJ1-2, reads DAMVIQNPRYQVTQFGKPVTLSCSQTLNHNVMYWYQQKSSQAPKLLFHYYDKDFNNEADTPDNFQSRRPNTSFCFLDIRSPGLGDTAMYLCATSRDTTVFWGYTFGSGTRLTVV.

This clonotype was detected many times. This chain links TRBV29-1 with TRBJ1-1, with D unresolved. This CDR3 region has 13 residues. Germline V CDR1 and CDR2: SQVTM, ANQGSEA. The germline V and J ends were trimmed by 3 bases and 0 bases, with 8 bases remaining between them. The CDR3 coding sequence is TGCAGCGTTGAGGAACAGATGAACACTGAAGCTTTCTTT. It yields the protein CSVEEQMNTEAFF.

This clonotype was seen a few times. The rearrangement joins TRBV4-3 to TRBJ1-2; D ambiguous. Germline V CDR1 and CDR2: LGHNA, YSLEER. The CDR3 consists of 14 residues. Deletions cut 1 base from V and 4 bases from J, with 10 bases between. The CDR3 sequence: CASSQVGFSYGYTF. Here the CDR3 DNA reads TGCGCCAGCAGCCAAGTTGGCTTTTCCTATGGCTACACCTTC.

This clonotype was found many times. This sequence joins TRBV5-4 and TRBJ2-4; 7 positions match TRBD1. The CDR3 consists of 17 residues. V dropped 2 bases and J dropped 1; count of bases not matched to a gene: 9. From germline, CDR1 is SGHNT and CDR2 YYREEE (reference sequence). CDR3 residues: CASSFEGAGEAKNIQYF. The CDR3 coding sequence is TGTGCCAGCAGCTTCGAGGGGGCAGGGGAGGCCAAAAACATTCAGTACTTC.

This clonotype showed up many times. The chain couples TRBV5-1 to TRBJ2-7; 8 bases match TRBD1. V lost 3 bases, J lost 3 bases, and 8 bases stayed unmatched. This CDR3 has 15 residues. From germline, CDR1 is SGHRS and CDR2 YFSETQ. The CDR3 protein is CASSSEGTGYYEQYF. The CDR3 nucleotides are TGCGCCAGCAGCTCGGAGGGGACAGGCTACTACGAGCAGTACTTC. Full variable domain (rest looked up from reference TRBV5-1 and TRBJ2-7): KAGVTQTPRYLIKTRGQQVTLSCSPISGHRSVSWYQQTPGQGLQFLFEYFSETQRNKGNFPGRFSGRQFSNSRSEMNVSTLELGDSALYLCASSSEGTGYYEQYFGPGTRLTVT.

This clonotype was detected many times. This rearrangement joins TRBV20-1 to TRBJ2-7; a possible D gene is TRBD1 (5 bases). The CDR3 consists of 15 residues. Germline CDR1 DFQATT, CDR2 SNEGSKA (reference sequence). Trimming removed 1 base from V and 2 bases from J, with 15 bases in between. CDR3: CSARGNQDRPYEQYF. In DNA, the CDR3 is TGCAGTGCTAGAGGGAATCAAGACAGACCCTACGAGCAGTACTTC.

This clonotype was counted at least ten times. The gene calls are TRBV29-1 and TRBJ2-1; D is possibly TRBD1 (5 bases). The CDR3 consists of 15 residues. Germline V lookup: CDR1 SQVTM, CDR2 ANQGSEA. V was pared by 0 bases and J by 6 bases, with 15 bases between. The DNA of the CDR3 is TGCAGCGTTGAAGATGGAGCAAAGGGGCTCAATGAGCAGTTCTTC. Protein: CSVEDGAKGLNEQFF.

This clonotype came up a few times. The genes are TRBV7-3 and TRBJ2-7; 12 nucleotides match TRBD1. The length of the CDR3 is 15 residues. The J segment lost 7 bases and the V segment lost 1 base, leaving 5 bases of the junction unmatched. Germline-derived CDR1 and CDR2 are SGHTA and FQGTGA. CDR3 sequence reads: CASSLRGQGAREQYF. CDR3 nucleotide sequence: TGTGCCAGCAGCTTAAGGGGACAGGGGGCGCGTGAGCAGTACTTC.

The CDR3, as DNA: TGTGCCAGCAGCTACACATCTCAAACAGGGGTGCCTGAAGCTTTCTTT. Translation gives CASSYTSQTGVPEAFF. The rearrangement links TRBV6-5 to TRBJ1-1, with TRBD1 matching 7 bases. The V segment lost 6 bases and the J segment 6 bases; nucleotides outside the gene matches: 16. CDR3 size: 16 residues. Per the germline V gene, CDR1 is MNHEY and CDR2 is SVGAGI.

This clonotype was seen at least ten times. V is TRBV29-1 and J is TRBJ2-3; the D is unclear. From germline, CDR1 is SQVTM and CDR2 ANQGSEA. V gave up 4 bases and J gave up 2 bases, with 7 bases separating them. CDR3 size: 12 residues. CDR3 protein: CSVGGYTDTQYF. The CDR3 region has the DNA TGCAGCGTTGGAGGTTACACAGATACGCAGTATTTT.

This clonotype was picked up many times. V and J are TRBV5-1 and TRBJ2-7; the D is unclear. The CDR3 sequence is 14 residues long. V was cut by 0 bases and J by 2 bases, with 9 bases left in between. Germline V gene data show CDR1 as SGHRS and CDR2 as YFSETQ. As DNA, the CDR3 is TGCGCCAGCAGCTTGGGGGCGGTACCCTACGAGCAGTACTTC. This encodes CASSLGAVPYEQYF.

Many counts were recorded for this clonotype. The chain joins TRBV5-1 to TRBJ1-1, with D tentatively TRBD1 (6 bases). The CDR3 totals 14 residues. Trimming cost V 5 bases and J 3 bases, with 14 bases left between them. Per the germline V gene, CDR1 is SGHRS and CDR2 is YFSETQ. Here the CDR3 DNA reads TGCGCCAGCAGGCTCCGGGGGCTGGACACTGAAGCTTTCTTT. It encodes CASRLRGLDTEAFF.

This clonotype came up many times. The chain uses TRBV12-3 or TRBV12-4 and TRBJ1-1; maybe TRBD1 (6 bases). The CDR3 is 14 amino acids. Trimming pared 6 bases from V and 4 bases from J, leaving 15 bases between. CDR3: CASSQQGRATEAFF. CDR3 bases: TGTGCCAGCAGCCAACAGGGAAGGGCCACTGAAGCTTTCTTT.

This clonotype was observed at least ten times. The V gene is TRBV9, the J gene TRBJ1-1; weak D call: TRBD1 (6 bases). Trimming left V 4 bases short and J 1 base short, with 14 bases between. The CDR3 extends over 15 amino acids. Germline-derived CDR1 and CDR2 are SGDLS and YYNGEE. CDR3 bases: TGTGCCAGCAGCATGTACAGGGAGGCGAACACTGAAGCTTTCTTT. This translates into CASSMYREANTEAFF.

This clonotype was detected many times. The chain is built from TRBV20-1 and TRBJ1-4, with no clear D. This CDR3 has 11 residues. V dropped 4 bases and J dropped 10 bases, with 10 bases sitting between them. The germline CDR1 and CDR2 sequences are DFQATT and SNEGSKA (reference sequence). The CDR3 loop is CSAKEERKLFF. The DNA for the CDR3 is TGCAGTGCTAAAGAGGAGAGAAAACTGTTTTTT.

On this clonotype: Possible read error: a much larger clone is one base away. The CDR3 carries no conserved terminal phenylalanine or tryptophan, so it likely arises from a read error. The chain combines TRBV3-1 with TRBJ2-6; no clear D gene. The V gene lost 1 base and the J gene lost 0 bases, with 7 bases spanning the gap. Per the germline V gene, CDR1 is LGHDT and CDR2 is YNNKEL (reference sequence). The CDR3 loop spans 16 amino acids. CDR3: CASSQGVNSGANVLTC. The CDR3 DNA is TGTGCCAGCAGCCAAGGAGTTAACTCTGGGGCCAACGTCCTGACTTGC.

This clonotype was seen repeatedly, ten times or more. V and J are TRBV9 and TRBJ2-3; 9 bases fit TRBD1. V shed 0 bases and J 5 bases; nucleotides not matched to a gene: 10. This CDR3 spans 17 amino acids. CDR1 SGDLS and CDR2 YYNGEE come from the germline V gene. The CDR3 DNA sequence: TGTGCCAGCAGCGTAGTTGGGGTCGGACAGGGGAAAGATACGCAGTATTTT. This gives the protein CASSVVGVGQGKDTQYF.

This clonotype was recorded many times. The gene calls are TRBV29-1 and TRBJ2-7; 8 nucleotides agree with TRBD1. The CDR3 has 13 amino acids. J was trimmed by 3 bases and V by 7 bases; bases with no gene match: 8. The V gene's germline CDR1 is SQVTM and CDR2 ANQGSEA. In nucleotides, the CDR3 is TGCAGCGCCCGGACAGGGACGGGCTACGAGCAGTACTTC. As protein: CSARTGTGYEQYF.